This T cell receptor (beta chain) was identified during a study of type 1 and type 2 diabetes patients. Study-level information: Donors were type 1 diabetes, type 2 diabetes, or nondiabetic controls. A total of under 25,000,000 paired-end reads came from the whole study. Study-wide points: Age and gender were not matched between study groups, possibly biasing interpretation. Type 2 diabetes and control V and J usage correlated highly, around 0.97.

The PCR template was genomic DNA. A primer set of 30 forward and 13 reverse primers amplified the CDR3. Via MiXCR, TCRdb re-called the multiplex PCR reads, giving one row per CDR3 protein. Of 280,000 or so distinct CDR3 sequences detected, around 47% appear once; the ten largest clones hold approximately 13%. With 5 bases clipped from V and 8 bases from J, the junction kept 10 bases outside the gene matches. The CDR3 spans 13 residues. Per the germline V gene, CDR1 is GTSNPN and CDR2 is SVGIG (reference sequence). This clonotype was seen only a few times. As yet, its antigen is unknown. The chain combines TRBV30 with TRBJ1-2, with 8 nucleotides matching TRBD1. Sequencing was carried out using peripheral blood mononuclear cells (PBMCs). The receptor comes from a man younger than 30 with type 2 diabetes. The DNA for the CDR3 is TGTGCCTGGGAAAGACAGGGGTTAAGCGGCTACACCTTC. As protein: CAWERQGLSGYTF.